These 10 T cell receptor beta chains share one sample of origin, sequenced in a study of beta chain features in type 1 diabetes. The study's findings and limits: Shortening that was moderate but significant affected the TCRB CDR3s of Type 1 diabetes patients in all four CD4+ subsets.

Their target antigens are unknown. Expressed TCRB transcripts were sequenced because the entire RNA isolate underwent reverse transcription. Assay: immunoSEQ multiplex PCR; the TCRdb copy retains only in-frame clones and omits some. The table includes about 640,000 clones, around 12% detected once. The specimen sequenced was naive CD4+ T cells from blood. The receptors come from a man under 40 with type 1 diabetes.

The genes are TRBV7-2 and TRBJ2-1, with 9 bases fitting TRBD1. From germline, CDR1 is SGHTA and CDR2 FQGNSA. J lost 9 bases, V lost 5 bases, and 8 bases had no gene match. The CDR3 consists of 14 residues. CDR3 in DNA: TGTGCCAGCAGCCCAGGGACAGGGTGGGCTGAGCAGTTCTTC. This gives the protein CASSPGTGWAEQFF.

This clone has a handful of counts. V usage is TRBV28 and J usage is TRBJ2-7, with 9 nucleotides matching TRBD2. The V and J ends lost 5 bases and 1 base, in that order; junction bases with no gene match: 6. The CDR3 consists of 15 residues. Germline V CDR1 and CDR2: MDHEN, SYDVKM. The CDR3 spells CASSASSGVSYEQYF. DNA for the CDR3: TGTGCCAGCAGTGCCTCTAGCGGGGTTTCCTACGAGCAGTACTTC. Variable domain in full (rest from reference TRBV28 and TRBJ2-7): DVKVTQSSRYLVKRTGEKVFLECVQDMDHENMFWYRQDPGLGLRLIYFSYDVKMKEKGDIPEGYSVSREKKERFSLILESASTNQTSMYLCASSASSGVSYEQYFGPGTRLTVT.

The genes are TRBV6-5 and TRBJ1-5, with D hard to call. V was trimmed by 0 bases and J by 4 bases, leaving 7 bases between them. The CDR3 runs to 14 residues. The V gene's germline CDR1 is MNHEY and CDR2 SVGAGI. The CDR3 loop reads CASSYSTANQPQHF. The CDR3 nucleotides are TGTGCCAGCAGTTACTCAACAGCTAATCAGCCCCAGCATTTT.

This clone was recorded a few times. The same CDR3 arises from other DNA sequences in this sample as well. The V gene is TRBV5-1, the J gene TRBJ2-1; a weak D match, TRBD2 (5 bases). V was cut by 0 bases and J by 3 bases, with 10 bases left in between. This CDR3 is 15 amino acids long. Germline lookup yields CDR1 SGHRS and CDR2 YFSETQ. The DNA for the CDR3 is TGCGCCAGCAGCTTGGCGGCGGGCCGCTACAATGAGCAGTTCTTC. This encodes CASSLAAGRYNEQFF.

The J gene is TRBJ2-3, the V gene TRBV7-2; TRBD2 matches at 10 bases. V shed 5 bases, J shed 0 bases, and the junction held 11 bases outside the gene matches. Germline V lookup: CDR1 SGHTA, CDR2 FQGNSA. CDR3 length: 18 amino acids. CDR3 protein: CASSPNILAGASTDTQYF. The CDR3 region has the DNA TGTGCCAGCAGCCCTAACATTCTAGCGGGGGCCAGCACAGATACGCAGTATTTT. Together with reference TRBV7-2 and TRBJ2-3, the CDR3 gives the full variable domain: GAGVSQSPSNKVTEKGKDVELRCDPISGHTALYWYRQSLGQGLEFLIYFQGNSAPDKSGLPSDRFSAERTGGSVSTLTIQRTQQEDSAVYLCASSPNILAGASTDTQYFGPGTRLTVL.

This clone occurred a few times. Additional DNA sequences in this sample encode the identical CDR3. The rearrangement links TRBV5-1 to TRBJ2-7, with TRBD1 matching over 7 bases. Germline V CDR1 and CDR2: SGHRS, YFSETQ. This CDR3 comprises 14 residues. After removal of 0 bases from V and 3 bases from J, the junction contained 3 bases not matched to a gene. The CDR3 here is CASSLDRTGYEQYF. CDR3 nucleotides: TGCGCCAGCAGCTTGGATCGGACAGGCTACGAGCAGTACTTC.

V usage is TRBV28 and J usage is TRBJ2-7; 7 nucleotides agree with TRBD1. CDR3 length equals 13 residues. V lost 7 bases and J lost 3; bases outside the gene matches: 6. Germline loops: CDR1 MDHEN, CDR2 SYDVKM. The CDR3 region has the DNA TGTGCCAGCATAGGACAGGTCCTCTACGAGCAGTACTTC. Translation: CASIGQVLYEQYF. The full variable domain, in which reference TRBV28 and TRBJ2-7 provide the parts outside the CDR3, is DVKVTQSSRYLVKRTGEKVFLECVQDMDHENMFWYRQDPGLGLRLIYFSYDVKMKEKGDIPEGYSVSREKKERFSLILESASTNQTSMYLCASIGQVLYEQYFGPGTRLTVT.

This chain links TRBV2 with TRBJ2-1; D is perhaps TRBD2 (5 bases). Germline V gene data show CDR1 as SNHLY and CDR2 as FYNNEI. The CDR3 runs to 13 residues. Deletions cut 0 bases from V and 8 bases from J, with 8 bases between. The CDR3 bases are TGTGCCAGCAGTGAAGCGCTGAGGGATGAGCAGTTCTTC. The encoded protein is CASSEALRDEQFF.

The rearrangement joins TRBV2 to TRBJ2-1, with a tentative D call TRBD1 (6 bases). Germline V gene sequence: CDR1 SNHLY, CDR2 FYNNEI. V shed 10 bases and J shed 2 bases, with 12 bases lying between them. This CDR3 contains 13 residues. The CDR3 nucleotides read TGTGCCATTAGGGGGAATACCTACAATGAGCAGTTCTTC. This encodes CAIRGNTYNEQFF.

This clone showed up just a few times. The V and J genes are TRBV5-4 and TRBJ2-3; D not resolved. Trimming removed 5 bases at V and 3 bases at J, with 10 bases between. Germline loops: CDR1 SGHNT, CDR2 YYREEE (reference sequence). This CDR3 is 13 amino acids long. CDR3 sequence reads: CASSSTGTDTQYF. The CDR3 DNA reads TGTGCCAGCAGTTCGACTGGGACAGATACGCAGTATTTT.